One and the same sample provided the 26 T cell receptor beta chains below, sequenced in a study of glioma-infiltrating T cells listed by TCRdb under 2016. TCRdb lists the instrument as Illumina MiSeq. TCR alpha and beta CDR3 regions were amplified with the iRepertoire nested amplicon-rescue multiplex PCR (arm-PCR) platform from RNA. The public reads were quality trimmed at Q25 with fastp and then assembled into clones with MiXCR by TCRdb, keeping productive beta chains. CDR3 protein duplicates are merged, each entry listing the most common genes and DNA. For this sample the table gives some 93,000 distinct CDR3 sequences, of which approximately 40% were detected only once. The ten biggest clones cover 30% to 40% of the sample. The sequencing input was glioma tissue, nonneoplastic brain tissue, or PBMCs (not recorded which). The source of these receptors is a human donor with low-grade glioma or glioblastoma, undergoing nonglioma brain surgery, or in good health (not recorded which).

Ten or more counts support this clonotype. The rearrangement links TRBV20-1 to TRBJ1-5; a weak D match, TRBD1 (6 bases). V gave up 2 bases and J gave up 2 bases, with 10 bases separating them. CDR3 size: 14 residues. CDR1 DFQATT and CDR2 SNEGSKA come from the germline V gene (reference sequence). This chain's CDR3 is CSARRPGGNQPQHF. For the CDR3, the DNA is TGCAGTGCTAGACGCCCAGGGGGCAATCAGCCCCAGCATTTT.

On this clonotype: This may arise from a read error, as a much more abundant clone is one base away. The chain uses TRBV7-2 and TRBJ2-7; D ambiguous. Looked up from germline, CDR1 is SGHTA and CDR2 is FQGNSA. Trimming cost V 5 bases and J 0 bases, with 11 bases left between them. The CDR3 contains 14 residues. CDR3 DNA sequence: TGTGCCAGCAGCCTCGACGTCCTCTCCTACGAGCAGTACTTC. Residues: CASSLDVLSYEQYF.

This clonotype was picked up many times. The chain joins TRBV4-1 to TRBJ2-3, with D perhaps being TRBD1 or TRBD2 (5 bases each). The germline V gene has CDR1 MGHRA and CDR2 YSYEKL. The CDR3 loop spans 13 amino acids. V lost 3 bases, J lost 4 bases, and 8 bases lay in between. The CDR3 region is CASSQGTADTQYF. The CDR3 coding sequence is TGCGCCAGCAGCCAGGGGACGGCAGATACGCAGTATTTT.

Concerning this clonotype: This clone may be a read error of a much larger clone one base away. As DNA, the CDR3 is TGTGCCAGCAGCGTAGCAACCTTTGGAAAAACCATATATTTT. It codes for CASSVATFGKTIYF. V and J are TRBV9 and TRBJ1-3; D unresolved. Germline CDR1 is SGDLS and CDR2 is YYNGEE. The CDR3 covers 14 residues.

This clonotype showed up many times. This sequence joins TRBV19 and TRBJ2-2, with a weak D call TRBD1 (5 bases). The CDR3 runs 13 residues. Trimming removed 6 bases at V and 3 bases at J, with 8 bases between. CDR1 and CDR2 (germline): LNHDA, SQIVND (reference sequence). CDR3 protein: CASRGRDTGELFF. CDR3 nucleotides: TGTGCCAGTAGGGGCAGGGACACCGGGGAGCTGTTTTTT.

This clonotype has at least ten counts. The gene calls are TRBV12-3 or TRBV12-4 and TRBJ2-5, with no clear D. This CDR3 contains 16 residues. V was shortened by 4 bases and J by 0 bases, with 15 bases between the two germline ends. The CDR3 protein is CASSYAGSPYQETQYF. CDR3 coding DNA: TGTGCCAGCAGTTACGCTGGTTCCCCGTACCAAGAGACCCAGTACTTC.

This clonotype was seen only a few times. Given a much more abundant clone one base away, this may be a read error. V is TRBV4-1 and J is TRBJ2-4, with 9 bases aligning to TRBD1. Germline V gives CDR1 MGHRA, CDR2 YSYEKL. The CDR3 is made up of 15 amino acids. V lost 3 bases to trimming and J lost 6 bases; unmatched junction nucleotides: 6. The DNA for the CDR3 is TGCGCCAGCAGCCAGGGATCGGGACAGGGAAACATTCAGTACTTC. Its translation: CASSQGSGQGNIQYF.

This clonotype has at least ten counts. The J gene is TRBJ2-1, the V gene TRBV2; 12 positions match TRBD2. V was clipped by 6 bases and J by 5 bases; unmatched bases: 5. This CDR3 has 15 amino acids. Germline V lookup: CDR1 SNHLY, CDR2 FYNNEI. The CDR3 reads CASSPLAGGDNEQFF. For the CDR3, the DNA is TGTGCCAGCAGCCCGCTAGCGGGAGGGGACAATGAGCAGTTCTTC. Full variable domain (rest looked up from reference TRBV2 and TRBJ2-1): EPEVTQTPSHQVTQMGQEVILRCVPISNHLYFYWYRQILGQKVEFLVSFYNNEISEKSEIFDDQFSVERPDGSNFTLKIRSTKLEDSAMYFCASSPLAGGDNEQFFGPGTRLTVL.

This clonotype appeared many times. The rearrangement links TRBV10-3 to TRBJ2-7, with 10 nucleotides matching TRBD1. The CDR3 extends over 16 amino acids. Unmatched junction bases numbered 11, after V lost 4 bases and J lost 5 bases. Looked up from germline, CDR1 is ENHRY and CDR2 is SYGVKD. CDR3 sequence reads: CAISAVRGQGSDEQYF. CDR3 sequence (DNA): TGTGCCATCAGTGCTGTTAGGGGACAGGGGTCGGACGAGCAGTACTTC.

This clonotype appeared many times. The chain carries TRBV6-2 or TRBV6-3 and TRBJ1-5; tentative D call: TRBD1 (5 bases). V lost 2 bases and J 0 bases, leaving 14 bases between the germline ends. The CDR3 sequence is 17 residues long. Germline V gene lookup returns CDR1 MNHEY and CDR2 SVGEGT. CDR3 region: CASSYPPGGYSNQPQHF. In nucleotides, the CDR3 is TGTGCCAGCAGTTACCCGCCGGGGGGTTATAGCAATCAGCCCCAGCATTTT.

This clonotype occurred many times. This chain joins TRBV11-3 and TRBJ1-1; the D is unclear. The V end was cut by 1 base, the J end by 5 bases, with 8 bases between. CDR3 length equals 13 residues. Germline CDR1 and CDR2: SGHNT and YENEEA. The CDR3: CASSLARGTEAFF. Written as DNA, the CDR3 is TGTGCCAGCAGCTTAGCTAGAGGGACTGAAGCTTTCTTT.

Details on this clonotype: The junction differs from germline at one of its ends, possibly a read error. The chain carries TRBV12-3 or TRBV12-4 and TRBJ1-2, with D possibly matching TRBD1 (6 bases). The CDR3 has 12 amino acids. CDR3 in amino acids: CASIQTGLGYTF. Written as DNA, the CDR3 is TGCGCCAGCATCCAGACAGGACTTGGCTACACCTTC.

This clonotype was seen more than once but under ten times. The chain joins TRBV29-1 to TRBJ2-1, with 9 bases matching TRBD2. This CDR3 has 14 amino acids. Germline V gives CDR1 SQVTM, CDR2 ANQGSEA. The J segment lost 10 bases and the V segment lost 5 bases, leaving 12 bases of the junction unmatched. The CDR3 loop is CSVTLAGFREEQFF. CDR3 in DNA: TGCAGCGTTACTCTAGCGGGGTTCCGAGAGGAGCAGTTCTTC.

The CDR3 nucleotides read TGCAGTATCAGACTAGCGGGAGGTCGGTGGGAGCAGTACTTC. This codes for CSIRLAGGRWEQYF. The V gene is TRBV20-1, the J gene TRBJ2-7; 13 bases agree with TRBD2. CDR1 and CDR2 (germline): DFQATT, SNEGSKA (reference sequence). The CDR3 covers 14 residues. The V and J ends lost 8 bases and 7 bases, in that order; junction bases with no gene match: 11.

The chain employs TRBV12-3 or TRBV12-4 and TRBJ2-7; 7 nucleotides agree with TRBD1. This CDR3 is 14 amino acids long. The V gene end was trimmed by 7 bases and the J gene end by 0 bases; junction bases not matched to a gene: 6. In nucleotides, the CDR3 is TGTGCCAGCACCCGGACAGGACCCTCCTACGAGCAGTACTTC. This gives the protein CASTRTGPSYEQYF.

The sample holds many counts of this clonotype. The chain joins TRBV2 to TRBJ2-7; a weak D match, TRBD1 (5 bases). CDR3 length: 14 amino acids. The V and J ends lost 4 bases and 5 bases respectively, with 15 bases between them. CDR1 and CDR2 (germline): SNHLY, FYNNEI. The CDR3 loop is CASSVLRAVDEQYF. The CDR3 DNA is TGTGCCAGCAGTGTTCTCAGGGCGGTCGACGAGCAGTACTTC. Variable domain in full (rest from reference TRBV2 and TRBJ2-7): EPEVTQTPSHQVTQMGQEVILRCVPISNHLYFYWYRQILGQKVEFLVSFYNNEISEKSEIFDDQFSVERPDGSNFTLKIRSTKLEDSAMYFCASSVLRAVDEQYFGPGTRLTVT.

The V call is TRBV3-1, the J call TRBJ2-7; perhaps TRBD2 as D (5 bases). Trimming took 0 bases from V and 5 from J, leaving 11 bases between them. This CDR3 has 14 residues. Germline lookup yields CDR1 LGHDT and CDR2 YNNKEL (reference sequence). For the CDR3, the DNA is TGTGCCAGCAGCCAAGATGCGGCTAGCCACGAGCAGTACTTC. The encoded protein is CASSQDAASHEQYF.

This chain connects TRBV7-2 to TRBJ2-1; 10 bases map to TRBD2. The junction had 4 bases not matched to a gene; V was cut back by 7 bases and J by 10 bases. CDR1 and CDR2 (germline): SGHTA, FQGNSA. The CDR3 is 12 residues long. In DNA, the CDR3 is TGTGCCAGCACCTTGGGACTAGCGGAGCAGTTCTTC. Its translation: CASTLGLAEQFF.

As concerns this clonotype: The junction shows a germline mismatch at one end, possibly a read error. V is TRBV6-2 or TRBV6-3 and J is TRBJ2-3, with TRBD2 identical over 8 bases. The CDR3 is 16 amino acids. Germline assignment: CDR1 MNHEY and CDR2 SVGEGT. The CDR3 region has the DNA TGTGCCAGCATTTACGGGGGGGGAACTAGCACAGATACGCAGTATTTC. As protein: CASIYGGGTSTDTQYF.

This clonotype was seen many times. CDR3 protein: CASSLTGSGNTIYF. The CDR3 coding sequence is TGTGCCAGCAGCTTAACAGGGTCGGGAAACACCATATATTTT. The rearrangement links TRBV7-2 to TRBJ1-3; tentative D call: TRBD1 (6 bases). V lost 2 bases and J lost 4, with 9 bases in between. CDR3 length equals 14 residues. Per germline, CDR1 SGHTA and CDR2 FQGNSA.

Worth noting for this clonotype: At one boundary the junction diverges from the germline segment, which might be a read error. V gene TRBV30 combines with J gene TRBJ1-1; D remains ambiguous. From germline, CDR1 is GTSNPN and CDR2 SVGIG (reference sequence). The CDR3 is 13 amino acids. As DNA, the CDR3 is TGTGCCTGGAGTGTACAAGAAAACACTGAAGCTTCCTTT. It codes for CAWSVQENTEASF.

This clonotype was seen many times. CDR3: CSVPASSGAKGEQYF. The CDR3 nucleotides read TGCAGCGTCCCAGCCTCTAGCGGGGCAAAGGGGGAGCAGTACTTC. V is TRBV29-1 and J is TRBJ2-7; 9 nucleotides agree with TRBD2. Trimming cost V 6 bases and J 7 bases; bases outside gene matches: 16. CDR1 SQVTM and CDR2 ANQGSEA come from the germline V gene. The CDR3 runs to 15 residues.

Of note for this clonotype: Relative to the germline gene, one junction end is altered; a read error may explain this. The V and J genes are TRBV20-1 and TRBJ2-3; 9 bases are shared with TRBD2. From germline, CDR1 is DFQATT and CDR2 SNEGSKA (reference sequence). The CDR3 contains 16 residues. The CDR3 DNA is TGCAGTGCTCCCGTGCGCCTAGCGGGGTTCACAGATACGAAGTATTTT. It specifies CSAPVRLAGFTDTKYF.

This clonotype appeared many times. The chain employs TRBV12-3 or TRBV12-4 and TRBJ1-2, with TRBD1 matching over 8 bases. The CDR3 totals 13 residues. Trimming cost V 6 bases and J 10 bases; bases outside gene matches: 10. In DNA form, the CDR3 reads TGTGCCAGCAGGGCGCGACAGGGGACCTCCTACACCTTC. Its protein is CASRARQGTSYTF.

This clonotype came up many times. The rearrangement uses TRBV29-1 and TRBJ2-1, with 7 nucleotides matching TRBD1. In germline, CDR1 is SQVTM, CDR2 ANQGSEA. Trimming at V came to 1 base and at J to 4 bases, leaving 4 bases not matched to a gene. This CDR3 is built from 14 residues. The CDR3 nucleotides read TGCAGCGTTGAAGGGACAGGTTCTTACAATGAGCAGTTCTTC. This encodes CSVEGTGSYNEQFF.

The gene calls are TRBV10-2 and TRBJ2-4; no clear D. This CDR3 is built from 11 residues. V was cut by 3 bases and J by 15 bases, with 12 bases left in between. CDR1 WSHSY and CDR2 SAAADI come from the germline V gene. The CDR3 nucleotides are TGCGCCAGCAGTGATAAAGACATTACGTACTTC. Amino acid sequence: CASSDKDITYF.